This is a list of T cell receptor beta chains from one sample in a study of neoadjuvant nivolumab and ipilimumab in lung cancer. Using immunoSEQ multiplex PCR, the repertoire was profiled, and TCRdb retains in-frame clones only, with some absent. There are 24,000 or so clones in the sample; approximately 80% occur only once, and 6% to 7% lies in the top ten. The sequencing used peripheral blood, collected before neoadjuvant nivolumab, alone or with ipilimumab. Receptors originate from an adult with non-small cell lung cancer. The conserved cysteine and the conserved F or W are not part of the CDR3 here. The D gene is left open where the match is weak.

v_gene: TRBV13; d_gene: .; CDR3aa: ASSFSPGDTEAF
v_gene: TRBV6-5; d_gene: TRBD1; CDR3aa: ASSSTGFLAETQY
v_gene: TRBV5-4; d_gene: TRBD2; CDR3aa: ASSKTSGSTDTQY
v_gene: TRBV5-6; d_gene: .; CDR3aa: ASSSWAWETQY
v_gene: TRBV19; d_gene: TRBD1; CDR3aa: ASSIRVKNGQGAAEAF
v_gene: TRBV20-1; d_gene: .; CDR3aa: SAELQEEQY
v_gene: TRBV2; d_gene: .; CDR3aa: ASSVTDTQY
v_gene: TRBV29-1; d_gene: TRBD1; CDR3aa: SVGTAEAF
v_gene: TRBV2; d_gene: TRBD2; CDR3aa: ASSPYRGVHSGANVLT
v_gene: TRBV7-9; d_gene: .; CDR3aa: ASGGGSTNEKLF
v_gene: TRBV7-8; d_gene: .; CDR3aa: ASSLGVVSYEQY
v_gene: TRBV28; d_gene: .; CDR3aa: ATTLAGANVLT
v_gene: TRBV6-5; d_gene: TRBD2; CDR3aa: ASSTGLAGRWQF
v_gene: TRBV5-4; d_gene: .; CDR3aa: ASSPPEGRETQY
v_gene: TRBV7-8; d_gene: .; CDR3aa: ASSQDETLYEQY
v_gene: TRBV9; d_gene: .; CDR3aa: ASSSIGGRGTGELF
v_gene: TRBV9; d_gene: .; CDR3aa: ASMRGANTGELF
v_gene: TRBV2; d_gene: .; CDR3aa: ASSGTAANYGYT
v_gene: TRBV6-6; d_gene: .; CDR3aa: ASSYSFGTEAF
v_gene: TRBV28; d_gene: .; CDR3aa: ASSLGGANEQF
v_gene: TRBV6-1; d_gene: TRBD2; CDR3aa: AVRTSGIYEQY
v_gene: TRBV18; d_gene: TRBD1; CDR3aa: ASSPAGTGVNTEAF
v_gene: TRBV6-1; d_gene: .; CDR3aa: ASSLRGSVYEQY
v_gene: TRBV11-2; d_gene: TRBD1; CDR3aa: ASSSAWTGGNEQF
v_gene: TRBV4-2; d_gene: TRBD2; CDR3aa: ASSQELAGGPDTQY
v_gene: TRBV5-4; d_gene: TRBD2; CDR3aa: ASSRTSGAEQY
v_gene: TRBV18; d_gene: TRBD1; CDR3aa: ASSPYQGQGARGYT
v_gene: TRBV9; d_gene: .; CDR3aa: ASSVGVGGANSYEQY
v_gene: TRBV6-1; d_gene: TRBD2; CDR3aa: ASSSGTSWYNEQF
v_gene: TRBV5-1; d_gene: .; CDR3aa: ASSPEGSSYNEQF
v_gene: TRBV5-1; d_gene: .; CDR3aa: ASSLGRDTNSPLH
v_gene: TRBV5-6; d_gene: .; CDR3aa: ASSLTRSSYT
v_gene: TRBV19; d_gene: .; CDR3aa: ASSQTGYEQY
v_gene: TRBV5-1; d_gene: TRBD1; CDR3aa: ASTERTGDGSPLH
v_gene: TRBV5-5; d_gene: .; CDR3aa: ASSLALVAYEQY
v_gene: TRBV7-2; d_gene: .; CDR3aa: ASSNQGTQY
v_gene: TRBV5-4; d_gene: TRBD2; CDR3aa: ASSGTSGGGTDTQY
v_gene: TRBV5-1; d_gene: .; CDR3aa: ASSTGYNSPLH
v_gene: TRBV27; d_gene: .; CDR3aa: ASSPDLLSPLH
v_gene: TRBV6-6; d_gene: .; CDR3aa: ASSYRGFGGYT
v_gene: TRBV18; d_gene: .; CDR3aa: ASSPPPLGTQY